The source of this TCR beta chain is a study of blood T cell repertoires in COVID-19. At the level of the study: The study drew acute and convalescent COVID-19 samples from the United States, Italy and Spain. PBMCs, B-cell-depleted T cells, or T cells were the source of the cDNA or gDNA that made up the material.

Original handling: Amplification from reference gene primers served as the basis for estimated nucleated cell counts. Using immunoSEQ multiplex PCR, the repertoire was profiled, and TCRdb retains in-frame clones only, with some absent. V, J and clone size are those of that table, while D and trimming were read from the DNA. This sample has approximately 250,000 clones, with 86% found just once. This CDR3 has 16 amino acids. V lost 4 bases to trimming and J lost 2 bases; unmatched junction nucleotides: 4. CDR1 and CDR2 from the germline V gene are PRHDT and FYEKMQ (reference sequence). The receptor was isolated from a man aged 35-49 years with active or convalescent COVID-19. Sequencing was done on a sample of peripheral blood. The rearrangement joins TRBV13 to TRBJ1-3; 11 nucleotides line up with TRBD1. CDR3 DNA: TGTGCCAGCAGCTCGTGGGGACAGGGGGCTGGAAACACCATATATTTT. Translation gives CASSSWGQGAGNTIYF.